A single T cell receptor (beta chain) is shown here with its context. The record originates from a study of T cell changes during pregnancy in multiple sclerosis. Germline loops: CDR1 MNHEY, CDR2 SVGAGI. The trim removed 0 bases at V and 9 bases at J, leaving 6 bases unmatched. This CDR3 spans 15 amino acids. TCRdb's copy holds only in-frame clones and misses some; the assay was immunoSEQ multiplex PCR. The table shows some 38,000 clones, with about nine tenths occurring only once. The sample in question was CD8+ T cells from peripheral blood mononuclear cells, obtained after pregnancy. The source is a female donor with multiple sclerosis, enrolled in a pregnancy study. The chain recombines TRBV6-5 with TRBJ2-1, with TRBD2 matching 9 bases. CDR3 amino acids: CASSYSSLAGPEQFF. The CDR3 nucleotides read TGTGCCAGCAGTTACTCGTCCCTAGCGGGACCTGAGCAGTTCTTC.